The clone carrying this T cell receptor (beta chain) was found once. Measured with immunoSEQ multiplex PCR; TCRdb has only the in-frame clones, and not every one. The sample consists of approximately 73,000 clones, roughly 93% of them appearing once. The data are from a study of technical replicates of blood from several donors. There are 13 residues in the CDR3. Deletions cut 3 bases from V and 1 base from J, with 6 bases between. Germline V gene lookup returns CDR1 SGHRS and CDR2 YFSETQ. The TCR was taken from a human donor in good health. The chain carries TRBV5-1 and TRBJ2-3; D gene ambiguous. Material for sequencing was T cells isolated from PBMCs. This CDR3 reads CASSSLRTDTQYF. The CDR3 DNA reads TGCGCCAGCAGCTCCCTTCGCACAGATACGCAGTATTTT.